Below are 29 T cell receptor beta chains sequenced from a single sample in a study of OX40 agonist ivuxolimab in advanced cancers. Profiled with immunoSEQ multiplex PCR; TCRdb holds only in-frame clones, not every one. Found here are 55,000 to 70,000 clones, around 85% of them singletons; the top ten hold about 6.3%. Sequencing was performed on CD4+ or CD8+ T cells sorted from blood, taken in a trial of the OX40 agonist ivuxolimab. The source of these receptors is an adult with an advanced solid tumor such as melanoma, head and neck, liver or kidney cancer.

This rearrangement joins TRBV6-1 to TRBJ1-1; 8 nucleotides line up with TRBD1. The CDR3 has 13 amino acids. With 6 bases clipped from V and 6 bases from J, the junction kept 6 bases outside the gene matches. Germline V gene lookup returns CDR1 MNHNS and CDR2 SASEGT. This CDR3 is CASRPQGVSEAFF. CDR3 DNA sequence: TGTGCCAGCAGGCCACAGGGGGTTTCTGAAGCTTTCTTT.

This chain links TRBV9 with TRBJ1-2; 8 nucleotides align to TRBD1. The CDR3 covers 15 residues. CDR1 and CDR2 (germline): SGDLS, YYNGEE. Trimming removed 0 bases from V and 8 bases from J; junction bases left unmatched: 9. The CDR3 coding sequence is TGTGCCAGCAGCGTAGAAGGAGCAGGGGGCTGGGGCTACACCTTC. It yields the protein CASSVEGAGGWGYTF.

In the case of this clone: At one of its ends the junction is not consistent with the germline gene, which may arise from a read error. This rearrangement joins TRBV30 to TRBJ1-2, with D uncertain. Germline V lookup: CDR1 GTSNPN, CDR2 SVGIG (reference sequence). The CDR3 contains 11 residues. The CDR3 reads CAWSWEGLLHF. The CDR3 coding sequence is TGTGCCTGGAGCTGGGAGGGTTTGCTGCACTTC.

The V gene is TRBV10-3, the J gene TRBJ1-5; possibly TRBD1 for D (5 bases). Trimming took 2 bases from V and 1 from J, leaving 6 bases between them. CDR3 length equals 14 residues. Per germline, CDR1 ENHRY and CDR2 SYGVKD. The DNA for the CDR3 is TGTGCCATCAGTGAGGACAGAAGCAATCAGCCCCAGCATTTT. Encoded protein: CAISEDRSNQPQHF.

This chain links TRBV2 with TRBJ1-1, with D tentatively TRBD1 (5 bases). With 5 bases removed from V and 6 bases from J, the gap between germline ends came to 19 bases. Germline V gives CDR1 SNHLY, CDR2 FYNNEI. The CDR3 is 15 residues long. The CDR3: CASSRVKRGRAEAFF. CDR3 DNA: TGTGCCAGCAGTCGAGTAAAGAGGGGAAGGGCTGAAGCTTTCTTT.

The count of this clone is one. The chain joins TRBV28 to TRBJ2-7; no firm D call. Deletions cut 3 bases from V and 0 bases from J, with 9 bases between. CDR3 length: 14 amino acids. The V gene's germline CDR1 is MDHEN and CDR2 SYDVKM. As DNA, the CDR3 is TGTGCCAGCAGTTTCTTGGTAGACTCCTACGAGCAGTACTTC. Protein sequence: CASSFLVDSYEQYF.

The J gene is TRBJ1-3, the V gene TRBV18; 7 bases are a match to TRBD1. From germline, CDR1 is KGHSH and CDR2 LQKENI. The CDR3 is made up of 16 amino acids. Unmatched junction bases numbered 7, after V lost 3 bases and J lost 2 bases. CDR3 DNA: TGTGCCAGCTCACCGAACCGGCAGGGGGCTGGAAACACCATATATTTT. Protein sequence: CASSPNRQGAGNTIYF.

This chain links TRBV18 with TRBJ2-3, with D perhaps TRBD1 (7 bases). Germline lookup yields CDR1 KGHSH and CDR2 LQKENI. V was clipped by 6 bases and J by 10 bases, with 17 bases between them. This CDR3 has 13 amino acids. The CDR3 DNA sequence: TGTGCCAGCTCTGGGGCCGACAGGGAGGCGCAGTATTTT. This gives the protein CASSGADREAQYF.

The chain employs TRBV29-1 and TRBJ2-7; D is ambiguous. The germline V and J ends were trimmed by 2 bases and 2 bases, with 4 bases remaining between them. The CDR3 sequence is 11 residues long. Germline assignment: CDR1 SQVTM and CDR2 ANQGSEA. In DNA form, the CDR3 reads TGCAGCGTTGAACAGACCTACGAGCAGTACTTC. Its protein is CSVEQTYEQYF.

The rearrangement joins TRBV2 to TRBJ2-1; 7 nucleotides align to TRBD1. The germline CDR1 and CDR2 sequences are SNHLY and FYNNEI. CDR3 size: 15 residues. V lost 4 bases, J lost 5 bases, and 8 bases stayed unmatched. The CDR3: CASSVMGQPNNEQFF. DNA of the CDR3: TGTGCCAGCAGTGTAATGGGACAGCCCAACAATGAGCAGTTCTTC. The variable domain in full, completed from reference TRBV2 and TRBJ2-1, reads EPEVTQTPSHQVTQMGQEVILRCVPISNHLYFYWYRQILGQKVEFLVSFYNNEISEKSEIFDDQFSVERPDGSNFTLKIRSTKLEDSAMYFCASSVMGQPNNEQFFGPGTRLTVL.

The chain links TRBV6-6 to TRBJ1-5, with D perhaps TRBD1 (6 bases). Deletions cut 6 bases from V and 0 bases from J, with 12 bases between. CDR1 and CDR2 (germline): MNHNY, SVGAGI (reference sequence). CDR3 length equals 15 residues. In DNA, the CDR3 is TGTGCCAGCAGAGCCTACAGGGTTAGCAATCAGCCCCAGCATTTT. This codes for CASRAYRVSNQPQHF.

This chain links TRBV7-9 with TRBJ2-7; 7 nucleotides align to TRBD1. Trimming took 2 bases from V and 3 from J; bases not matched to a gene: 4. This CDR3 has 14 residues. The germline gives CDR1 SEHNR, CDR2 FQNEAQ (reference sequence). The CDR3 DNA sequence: TGTGCCAGCAGCTTATTCTCAGGGGGCTACGAGCAGTACTTC. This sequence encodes CASSLFSGGYEQYF.

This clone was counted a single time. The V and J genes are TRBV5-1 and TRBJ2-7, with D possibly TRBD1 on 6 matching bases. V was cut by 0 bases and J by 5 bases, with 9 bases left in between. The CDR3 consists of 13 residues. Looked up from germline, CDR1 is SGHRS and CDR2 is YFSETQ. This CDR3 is CASSLDRANEQYF. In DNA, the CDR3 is TGCGCCAGCAGCTTGGACAGGGCCAACGAGCAGTACTTC. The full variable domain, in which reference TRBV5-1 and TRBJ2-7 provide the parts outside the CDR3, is KAGVTQTPRYLIKTRGQQVTLSCSPISGHRSVSWYQQTPGQGLQFLFEYFSETQRNKGNFPGRFSGRQFSNSRSEMNVSTLELGDSALYLCASSLDRANEQYFGPGTRLTVT.

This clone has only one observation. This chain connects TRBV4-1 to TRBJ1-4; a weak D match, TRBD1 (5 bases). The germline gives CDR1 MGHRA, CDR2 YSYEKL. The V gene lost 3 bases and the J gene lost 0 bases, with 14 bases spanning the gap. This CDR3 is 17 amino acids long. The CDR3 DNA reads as TGCGCCAGCAGCCAGGCCGGGACGAGAACAACTAATGAAAAACTGTTTTTT. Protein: CASSQAGTRTTNEKLFF.

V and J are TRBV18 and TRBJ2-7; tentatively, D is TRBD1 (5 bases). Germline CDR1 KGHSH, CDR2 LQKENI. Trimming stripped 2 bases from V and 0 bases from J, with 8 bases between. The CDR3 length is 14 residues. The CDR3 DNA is TGTGCCAGCTCACCAAGCAGGGACTCCTACGAGCAGTACTTC. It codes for CASSPSRDSYEQYF.

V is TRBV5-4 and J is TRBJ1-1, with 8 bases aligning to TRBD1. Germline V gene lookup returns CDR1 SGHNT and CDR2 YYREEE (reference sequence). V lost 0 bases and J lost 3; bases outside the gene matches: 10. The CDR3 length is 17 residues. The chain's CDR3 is CASSLANRGIMYTEAFF. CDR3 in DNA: TGTGCCAGCAGCTTGGCTAACAGGGGGATAATGTACACTGAAGCTTTCTTT.

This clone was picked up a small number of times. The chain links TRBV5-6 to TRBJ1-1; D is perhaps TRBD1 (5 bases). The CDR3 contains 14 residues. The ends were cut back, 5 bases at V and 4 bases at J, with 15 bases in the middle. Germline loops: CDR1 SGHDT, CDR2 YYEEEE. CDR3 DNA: TGTGCCAGCAGTAGGGGAGGGGTCACCACTGAAGCTTTCTTT. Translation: CASSRGGVTTEAFF.

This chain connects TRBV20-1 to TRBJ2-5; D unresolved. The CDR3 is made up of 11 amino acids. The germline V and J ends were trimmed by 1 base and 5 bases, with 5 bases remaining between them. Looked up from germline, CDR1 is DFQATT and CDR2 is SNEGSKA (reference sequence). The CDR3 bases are TGCAGTGCTAGAGCCCCTGAGACCCAGTACTTC. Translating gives CSARAPETQYF.

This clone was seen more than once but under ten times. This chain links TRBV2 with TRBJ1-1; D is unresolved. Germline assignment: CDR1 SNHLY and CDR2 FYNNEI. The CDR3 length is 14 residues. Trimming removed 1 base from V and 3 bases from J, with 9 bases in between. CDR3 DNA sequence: TGTGCCAGCAGTGAAGGGGGAGCCCACACTGAAGCTTTCTTT. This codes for CASSEGGAHTEAFF.

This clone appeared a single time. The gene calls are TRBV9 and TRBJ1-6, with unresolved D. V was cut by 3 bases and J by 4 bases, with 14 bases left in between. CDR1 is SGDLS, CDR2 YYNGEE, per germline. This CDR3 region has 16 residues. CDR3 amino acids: CASSASQALYNSPLHF. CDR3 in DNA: TGTGCCAGCAGCGCCTCGCAGGCGTTATATAATTCACCCCTCCACTTT.

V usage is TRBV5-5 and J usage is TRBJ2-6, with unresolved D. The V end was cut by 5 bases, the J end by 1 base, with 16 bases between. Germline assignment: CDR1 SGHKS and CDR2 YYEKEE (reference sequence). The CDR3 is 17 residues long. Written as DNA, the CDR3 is TGTGCCAGCAGAAACGGACGGGCCGAATCTGGGGCCAACGTCCTGACTTTC. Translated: CASRNGRAESGANVLTF.

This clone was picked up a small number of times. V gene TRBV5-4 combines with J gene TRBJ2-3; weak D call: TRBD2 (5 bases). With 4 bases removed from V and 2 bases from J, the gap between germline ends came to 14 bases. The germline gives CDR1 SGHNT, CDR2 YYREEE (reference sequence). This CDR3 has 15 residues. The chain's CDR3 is CASSPGLLDTDTQYF. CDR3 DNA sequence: TGTGCCAGCAGCCCCGGACTGCTAGACACAGATACGCAGTATTTT.

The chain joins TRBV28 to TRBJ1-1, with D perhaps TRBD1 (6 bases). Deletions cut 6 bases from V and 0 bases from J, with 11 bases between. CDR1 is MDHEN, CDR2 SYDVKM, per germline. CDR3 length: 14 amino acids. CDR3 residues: CASRAGAMNTEAFF. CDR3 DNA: TGTGCCAGCAGGGCGGGGGCAATGAACACTGAAGCTTTCTTT. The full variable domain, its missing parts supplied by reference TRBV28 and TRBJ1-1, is DVKVTQSSRYLVKRTGEKVFLECVQDMDHENMFWYRQDPGLGLRLIYFSYDVKMKEKGDIPEGYSVSREKKERFSLILESASTNQTSMYLCASRAGAMNTEAFFGQGTRLTVV.

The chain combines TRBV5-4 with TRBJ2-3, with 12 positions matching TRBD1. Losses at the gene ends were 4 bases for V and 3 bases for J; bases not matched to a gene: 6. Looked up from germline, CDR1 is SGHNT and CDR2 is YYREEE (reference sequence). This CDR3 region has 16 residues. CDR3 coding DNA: TGTGCCAGCAGCGGGGGGACAGGGGGCCTAACAGATACGCAGTATTTT. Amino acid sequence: CASSGGTGGLTDTQYF.

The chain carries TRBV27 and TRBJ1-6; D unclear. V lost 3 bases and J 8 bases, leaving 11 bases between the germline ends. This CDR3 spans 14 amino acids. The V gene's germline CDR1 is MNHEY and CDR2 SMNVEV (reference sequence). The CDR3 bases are TGTGCCAGCAGTTTGCAGGCCCATCATTCACCCCTCCACTTT. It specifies CASSLQAHHSPLHF.

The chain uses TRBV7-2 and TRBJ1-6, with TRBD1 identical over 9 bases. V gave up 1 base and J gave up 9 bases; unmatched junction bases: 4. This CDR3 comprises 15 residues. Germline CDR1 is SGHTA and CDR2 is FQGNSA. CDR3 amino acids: CASSLVLTGGSPLHF. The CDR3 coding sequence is TGTGCCAGCAGCTTAGTGTTGACAGGGGGTTCACCCCTCCACTTT.

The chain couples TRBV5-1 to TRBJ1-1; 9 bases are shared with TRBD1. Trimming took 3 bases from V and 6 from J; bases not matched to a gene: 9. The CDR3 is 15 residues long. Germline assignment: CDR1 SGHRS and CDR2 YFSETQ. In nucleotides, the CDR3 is TGCGCCAGCAGCTCCTGGGACAGGGTTCCATCTGAAGCTTTCTTT. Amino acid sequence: CASSSWDRVPSEAFF.

Here the CDR3 reads CASSHPPGGTNTGELFF. CDR3 DNA sequence: TGCGCCAGCAGCCATCCCCCCGGGGGTACGAACACCGGGGAGCTGTTTTTT. This rearrangement joins TRBV4-3 to TRBJ2-2; TRBD2 is a possible D gene (6 bases). V lost 3 bases to trimming and J lost 0 bases, with 14 bases between them. The germline V gene encodes CDR1 LGHNA and CDR2 YSLEER. The CDR3 contains 17 residues.

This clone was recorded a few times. This CDR3 is CASSRVGGYEQYF. The CDR3 region has the DNA TGCGCCAGCAGCAGGGTCGGGGGCTACGAGCAGTACTTC. The chain employs TRBV5-1 and TRBJ2-7; tentatively, D is TRBD2 (6 bases). V shed 4 bases and J shed 3 bases, with 11 bases lying between them. There are 13 residues in the CDR3. The germline gives CDR1 SGHRS, CDR2 YFSETQ.